The 19 T cell receptor beta chains presented below share a single source sample, sequenced in a study of blood T cell repertoires in COVID-19. The assay was immunoSEQ multiplex PCR, and TCRdb's table has in-frame clones only and misses some. Seen here are fewer than 350,000 clones, 81% observed once, and the top ten hold roughly 2.9%. Source material: peripheral blood. These receptors were collected from an older woman with active or convalescent COVID-19.

V gene TRBV7-9 combines with J gene TRBJ1-6; TRBD1 agrees at 10 bases. Per germline, CDR1 SEHNR and CDR2 FQNEAQ (reference sequence). The V gene end was trimmed by 5 bases and the J gene end by 8 bases; junction bases not matched to a gene: 6. The CDR3 is 15 residues long. CDR3 amino acids: CASSVWTGGDSPLHF. As DNA, the CDR3 is TGTGCCAGCAGCGTGTGGACAGGGGGAGATTCACCCCTCCACTTT.

The chain uses TRBV2 and TRBJ2-7; D is possibly TRBD1 (8 bases). The V end lost 3 bases, the J end lost 2 bases, and 14 bases lay between the germline ends. This CDR3 comprises 15 residues. CDR1 is SNHLY and CDR2 is FYNNEI in the germline V gene. The CDR3 region has the DNA TGTGCCAGCAGTGACTGGACAGGGACTACCTACGAGCAGTACTTC. Amino acids: CASSDWTGTTYEQYF.

The V and J genes are TRBV7-9 and TRBJ2-3, with TRBD2 as a possible D gene (5 bases). V was clipped by 0 bases and J by 1 base, with 8 bases between them. Germline V gene sequence: CDR1 SEHNR, CDR2 FQNEAQ (reference sequence). The CDR3 spans 15 residues. The CDR3 region is CASSLAPRGTDTQYF. CDR3 bases: TGTGCCAGCAGCTTAGCACCGCGGGGCACAGATACGCAGTATTTT. Together with reference TRBV7-9 and TRBJ2-3, the CDR3 gives the full variable domain: DTGVSQNPRHKITKRGQNVTFRCDPISEHNRLYWYRQTLGQGPEFLTYFQNEAQLEKSRLLSDRFSAERPKGSFSTLEIQRTEQGDSAMYLCASSLAPRGTDTQYFGPGTRLTVL.

The chain is built from TRBV5-6 and TRBJ2-5; 7 bases agree with TRBD2. Germline CDR1 SGHDT, CDR2 YYEEEE. The CDR3 has 16 amino acids. The V and J ends lost 3 bases and 4 bases, in that order; junction bases with no gene match: 12. The CDR3 nucleotides are TGTGCCAGCAGCTATTTGCGGACTAGGCTGGGAGAGACCCAGTACTTC. Encoded protein: CASSYLRTRLGETQYF. The full variable domain, with the rest looked up from reference TRBV5-6 and TRBJ2-5, is DAGVTQSPTHLIKTRGQQVTLRCSPKSGHDTVSWYQQALGQGPQFIFQYYEEEERQRGNFPDRFSGHQFPNYSSELNVNALLLGDSALYLCASSYLRTRLGETQYFGPGTRLLVL.

This chain uses TRBV12-3 or TRBV12-4 with TRBJ2-3; D unresolved. Deletions cut 6 bases from V and 2 bases from J, with 6 bases between. The CDR3 runs to 12 residues. CDR3 nucleotide sequence: TGTGCCAGCAGCCCCCACACAGATACGCAGTATTTT. Translation: CASSPHTDTQYF.

In this sample, this clone turned up a few times. The chain joins TRBV5-1 to TRBJ2-7, with TRBD1 as a possible D gene (5 bases). Germline V gene sequence: CDR1 SGHRS, CDR2 YFSETQ. The CDR3 runs to 14 residues. V lost 0 bases, J lost 6 bases, and 13 bases lay in between. The CDR3 nucleotides are TGCGCCAGCAGCTTGGGTCAGGGAAGAGGCGAGCAGTACTTC. Translating it yields CASSLGQGRGEQYF.

The gene calls are TRBV6-1 and TRBJ1-4; 9 nucleotides agree with TRBD1. The junction had 10 bases not matched to a gene; V was cut back by 6 bases and J by 8 bases. Per germline, CDR1 MNHNS and CDR2 SASEGT. The CDR3 spans 15 residues. The CDR3 reads CASRPTGGYNEKLFF. In nucleotides, the CDR3 is TGTGCCAGCAGACCCACAGGGGGCTACAACGAAAAACTGTTTTTT.

V and J are TRBV6-5 and TRBJ2-7; 9 bases are shared with TRBD1. The CDR3 is 15 residues long. Germline V gene data show CDR1 as MNHEY and CDR2 as SVGAGI. Losses at the gene ends were 4 bases for V and 2 bases for J; bases not matched to a gene: 6. Here the CDR3 reads CASSSGTGSTYEQYF. Written as DNA, the CDR3 is TGTGCCAGCAGTTCTGGGACAGGGAGCACCTACGAGCAGTACTTC.

In DNA, the CDR3 is TGTGCCAGCTCATTATCAGGGTGGGGGAACACTGAAGCTTTCTTT. It specifies CASSLSGWGNTEAFF. V and J are TRBV18 and TRBJ1-1, with D perhaps matching TRBD1 (5 bases). The length of the CDR3 is 15 residues. V was cut by 5 bases and J by 1 base, with 14 bases left in between. Germline V CDR1 and CDR2: KGHSH, LQKENI.

The V and J genes are TRBV9 and TRBJ2-1; 7 bases map to TRBD2. This CDR3 comprises 15 residues. Looked up from germline, CDR1 is SGDLS and CDR2 is YYNGEE. V lost 2 bases, J lost 3 bases, and 5 bases stayed unmatched. DNA for the CDR3: TGTGCCAGCAGCGTCAGCGGGGCATTCTACAATGAGCAGTTCTTC. Residues: CASSVSGAFYNEQFF.

The chain is built from TRBV5-4 and TRBJ1-2; TRBD1 matches 8 bases. CDR3 length: 15 residues. Germline CDR1 reads SGHNT; CDR2 reads YYREEE (reference sequence). The V segment lost 4 bases and the J segment 0 bases; nucleotides outside the gene matches: 5. CDR3 sequence reads: CASSPDRGANYGYTF. CDR3 coding DNA: TGTGCCAGCAGCCCCGACAGGGGCGCTAACTATGGCTACACCTTC.

The rearrangement links TRBV27 to TRBJ1-6; D not resolved. The V and J ends lost 6 bases and 2 bases respectively, with 2 bases between them. CDR3 size: 12 residues. CDR1 is MNHEY, CDR2 SMNVEV, per germline (reference sequence). CDR3 region: CASSTYNSPLHF. The CDR3 coding sequence is TGTGCCAGCAGCACCTATAATTCACCCCTCCACTTT.

The genes are TRBV28 and TRBJ1-2; possibly TRBD1 for D (6 bases). Germline CDR1 is MDHEN and CDR2 is SYDVKM. This CDR3 spans 17 amino acids. The V end lost 4 bases, the J end lost 2 bases, and 20 bases lay between the germline ends. DNA of the CDR3: TGTGCCAGCAGTTCCGGCGCAGGGGCACCAGGAAACTATGGCTACACCTTC. It yields the protein CASSSGAGAPGNYGYTF.

This chain joins TRBV4-3 and TRBJ2-7; a weak D match, TRBD2 (6 bases). This CDR3 is built from 14 residues. Trimming left V 1 base short and J 2 bases short, with 9 bases between. The germline V gene encodes CDR1 LGHNA and CDR2 YSLEER. The CDR3 bases are TGCGCCAGCAGCCAAGGCCGCGGGGCCTACGAGCAGTACTTC. Its translation is CASSQGRGAYEQYF.

This clone appeared many times. V and J are TRBV7-2 and TRBJ2-7; a possible D gene is TRBD2 (7 bases). The germline V gene encodes CDR1 SGHTA and CDR2 FQGNSA. There are 14 residues in the CDR3. Trimming removed 0 bases from V and 4 bases from J, with 10 bases in between. As DNA, the CDR3 is TGTGCCAGCAGCTTAGCGGGGGGGGCATACGAGCAGTACTTC. It encodes CASSLAGGAYEQYF.

This clone was picked up a small number of times. The chain combines TRBV15 with TRBJ2-1; a weak D match, TRBD2 (5 bases). Trimming left V 0 bases short and J 8 bases short, with 14 bases between. CDR3 length: 15 amino acids. Germline CDR1 LNHNV, CDR2 YYDKDF (reference sequence). The CDR3 coding sequence is TGTGCCACCAGCAGAGATGAGGGCCTGTCGTATGAGCAGTTCTTC. Its translation: CATSRDEGLSYEQFF. The full variable domain, in which reference TRBV15 and TRBJ2-1 provide the parts outside the CDR3, is DAMVIQNPRYQVTQFGKPVTLSCSQTLNHNVMYWYQQKSSQAPKLLFHYYDKDFNNEADTPDNFQSRRPNTSFCFLDIRSPGLGDTAMYLCATSRDEGLSYEQFFGPGTRLTVL.

This clone was observed a single time. V gene TRBV4-1 combines with J gene TRBJ1-5, with D possibly being TRBD1 (5 bases). This CDR3 is built from 14 residues. V was pared by 0 bases and J by 4 bases, with 7 bases between. Germline V gene sequence: CDR1 MGHRA, CDR2 YSYEKL. CDR3 loop: CASSQDAGNQPQHF. DNA of the CDR3: TGCGCCAGCAGCCAAGATGCAGGGAATCAGCCCCAGCATTTT.

Comment on this clone: Other nucleotide sequences in the sample specify the same CDR3. This chain joins TRBV30 and TRBJ1-2; no firm D call. Trimming removed 3 bases at V and 5 bases at J, with 10 bases between. From germline, CDR1 is GTSNPN and CDR2 SVGIG (reference sequence). This CDR3 has 12 residues. The CDR3 coding sequence is TGTGCCTGGAGGGGAGGGAATTATGGCTACACCTTC. This codes for CAWRGGNYGYTF.

This rearrangement joins TRBV15 to TRBJ2-1; 10 positions agree with TRBD1. The germline gives CDR1 LNHNV, CDR2 YYDKDF (reference sequence). Germline trimming cut 0 bases from V and 7 bases from J; bases unmatched to any gene: 12. This CDR3 contains 18 residues. The CDR3 DNA reads as TGTGCCACCAGCAGAGATCGCAGCGGGACAGGGGCGGGTAATGAGCAGTTCTTC. Translated: CATSRDRSGTGAGNEQFF. Full variable domain (remainder filled in from reference TRBV15 and TRBJ2-1): DAMVIQNPRYQVTQFGKPVTLSCSQTLNHNVMYWYQQKSSQAPKLLFHYYDKDFNNEADTPDNFQSRRPNTSFCFLDIRSPGLGDTAMYLCATSRDRSGTGAGNEQFFGPGTRLTVL.